What follows is one TCR beta chain and its context. No antigen is known for it. The sample carries other DNA sequences with the same CDR3. The CDR3 runs 16 residues. Germline CDR1 and CDR2: MNHNS and SASEGT. The V end lost 2 bases, the J end lost 0 bases, and 10 bases lay between the germline ends. The sample belongs to a study of T cell responses to AZD1222 COVID-19 vaccine. Method: immunoSEQ multiplex PCR; TCRdb's copy keeps in-frame clones and lacks some. The repertoire holds about 270,000 clones, with about 94% as singletons. Findings of the study overall: Clonal diversity may have been underestimated, and the donors were mostly white British, with more females than males. Only a handful of AZD1222 recipients, several in all, had baseline seropositivity.

Specimen: peripheral blood, collected 28 days after the second AZD1222 dose. This sequence joins TRBV6-1 and TRBJ1-4; D may be TRBD1 (6 bases). The sequence came from an adult who received the AZD1222 COVID-19 vaccine. In nucleotides, the CDR3 is TGTGCCAGCAGTGAATACGCAGGGGCAACTAATGAAAAACTGTTTTTT. It encodes CASSEYAGATNEKLFF.